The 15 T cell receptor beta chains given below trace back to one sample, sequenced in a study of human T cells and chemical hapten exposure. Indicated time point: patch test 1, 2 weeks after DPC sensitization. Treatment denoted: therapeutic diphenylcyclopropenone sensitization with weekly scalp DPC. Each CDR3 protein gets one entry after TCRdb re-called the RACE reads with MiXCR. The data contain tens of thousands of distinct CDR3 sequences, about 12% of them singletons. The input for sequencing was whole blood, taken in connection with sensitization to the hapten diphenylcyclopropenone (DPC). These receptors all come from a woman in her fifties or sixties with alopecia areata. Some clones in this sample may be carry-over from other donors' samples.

Here the CDR3 reads CASRGGANTGELFF. CDR3 in DNA: TGTGCCTCCCGGGGGGGCGCGAACACCGGGGAGCTGTTTTTT. The chain carries TRBV2 and TRBJ2-2; TRBD2 aligns across 8 bases. The length of the CDR3 is 14 residues. The junction had 5 bases not matched to a gene; V was cut back by 11 bases and J by 0 bases. The V gene's germline CDR1 is SNHLY and CDR2 FYNNEI.

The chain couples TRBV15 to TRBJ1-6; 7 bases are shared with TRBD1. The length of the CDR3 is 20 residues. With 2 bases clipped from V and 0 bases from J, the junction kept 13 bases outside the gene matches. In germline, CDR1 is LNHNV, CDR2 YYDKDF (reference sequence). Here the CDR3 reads CATSRWDSYRGVSYNSPLHF. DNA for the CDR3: TGTGCCACCAGCAGATGGGACTCCTACAGGGGCGTCTCCTATAATTCACCCCTCCACTTT.

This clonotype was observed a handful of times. The CDR3 sequence: CASSSNTGSSDGYTF. For the CDR3, the DNA is TGCGCCAGCAGTTCTAATACTGGCAGTAGCGATGGCTACACCTTC. The chain uses TRBV4-1 and TRBJ1-2, with D unresolved. Trimming pared 6 bases from V and 6 bases from J, leaving 20 bases between. The CDR3 has 15 amino acids. From germline, CDR1 is MGHRA and CDR2 YSYEKL.

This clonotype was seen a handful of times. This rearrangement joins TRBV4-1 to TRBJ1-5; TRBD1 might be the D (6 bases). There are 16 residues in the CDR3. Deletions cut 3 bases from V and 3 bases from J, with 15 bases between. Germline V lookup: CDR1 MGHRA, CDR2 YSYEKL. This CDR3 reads CASSQTSGAYNQPQHF. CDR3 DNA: TGCGCCAGCAGCCAGACCTCGGGGGCTTACAATCAGCCCCAGCATTTT.

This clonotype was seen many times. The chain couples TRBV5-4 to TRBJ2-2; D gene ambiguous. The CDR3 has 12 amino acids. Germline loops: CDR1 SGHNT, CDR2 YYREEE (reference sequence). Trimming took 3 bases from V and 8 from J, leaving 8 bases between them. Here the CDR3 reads CASSSSWGELFF. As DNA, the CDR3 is TGTGCCAGCAGCTCAAGTTGGGGGGAGCTGTTTTTT.

The CDR3: CASILSLSNSGNTIYF. Here the CDR3 DNA reads TGTGCCAGCATTTTATCTCTTTCCAACTCTGGAAACACCATATATTTT. This chain links TRBV2 with TRBJ1-3; no clear D. The CDR3 is made up of 16 amino acids. The V gene's germline CDR1 is SNHLY and CDR2 FYNNEI. Deletions cut 7 bases from V and 0 bases from J, with 16 bases between.

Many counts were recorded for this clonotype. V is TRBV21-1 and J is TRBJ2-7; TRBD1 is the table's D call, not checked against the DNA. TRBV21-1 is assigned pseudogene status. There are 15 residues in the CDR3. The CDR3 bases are TGTGCCAGCAGCAAAGTTCGGGGACATTCCCACGAGCAGTACTTC. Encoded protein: CASSKVRGHSHEQYF.

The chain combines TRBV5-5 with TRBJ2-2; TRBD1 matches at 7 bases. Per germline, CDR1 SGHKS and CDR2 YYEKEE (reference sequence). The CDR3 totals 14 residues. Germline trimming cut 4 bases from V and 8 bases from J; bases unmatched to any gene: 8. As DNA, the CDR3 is TGTGCCAGCAGCAAAGGGGGCCCCAGTGGGGAGCTGTTTTTT. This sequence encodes CASSKGGPSGELFF.

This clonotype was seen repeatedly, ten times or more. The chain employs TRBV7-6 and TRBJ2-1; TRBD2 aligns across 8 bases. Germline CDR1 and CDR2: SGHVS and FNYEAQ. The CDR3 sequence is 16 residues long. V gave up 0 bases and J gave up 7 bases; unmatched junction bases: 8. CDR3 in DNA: TGTGCCAGCAGCTTAGCCTCAGCGGGGGAGTGGAATGAGCAGTTCTTC. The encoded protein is CASSLASAGEWNEQFF.

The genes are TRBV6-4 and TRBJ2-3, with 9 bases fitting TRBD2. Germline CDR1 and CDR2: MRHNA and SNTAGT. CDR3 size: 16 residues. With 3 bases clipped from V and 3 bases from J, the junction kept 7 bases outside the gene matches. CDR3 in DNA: TGTGCCAGCAGTGAAGGGCCTAGCGGGGAAACAGATACGCAGTATTTT. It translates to CASSEGPSGETDTQYF.

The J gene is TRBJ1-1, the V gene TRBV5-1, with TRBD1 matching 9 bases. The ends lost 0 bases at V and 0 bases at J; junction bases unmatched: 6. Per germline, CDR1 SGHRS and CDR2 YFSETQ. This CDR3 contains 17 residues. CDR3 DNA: TGCGCCAGCAGCTTGGCCACAGGGGGCCTGATGAACACTGAAGCTTTCTTT. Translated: CASSLATGGLMNTEAFF.

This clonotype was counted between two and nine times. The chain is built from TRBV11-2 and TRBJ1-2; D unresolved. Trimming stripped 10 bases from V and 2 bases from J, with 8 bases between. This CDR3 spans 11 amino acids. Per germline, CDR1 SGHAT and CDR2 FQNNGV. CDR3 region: CAMRPNYGYTF. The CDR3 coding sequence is TGTGCCATGCGACCGAACTATGGCTACACCTTC.

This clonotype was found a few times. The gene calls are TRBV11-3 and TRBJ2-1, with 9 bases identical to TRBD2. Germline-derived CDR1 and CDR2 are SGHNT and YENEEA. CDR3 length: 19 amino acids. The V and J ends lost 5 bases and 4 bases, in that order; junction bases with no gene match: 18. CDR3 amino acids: CASSKEWGSSGVNYNEQFF. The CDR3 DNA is TGTGCCAGCAGCAAAGAGTGGGGGTCTAGCGGGGTCAATTACAATGAGCAGTTCTTC.

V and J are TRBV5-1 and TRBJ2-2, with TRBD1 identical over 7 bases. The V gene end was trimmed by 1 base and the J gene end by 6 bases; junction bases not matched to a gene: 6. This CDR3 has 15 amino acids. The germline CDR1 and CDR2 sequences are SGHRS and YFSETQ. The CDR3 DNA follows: TGCGCCAGCAGCTTGCGCCAGGGGGACGCCGGGGAGCTGTTTTTT. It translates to CASSLRQGDAGELFF.

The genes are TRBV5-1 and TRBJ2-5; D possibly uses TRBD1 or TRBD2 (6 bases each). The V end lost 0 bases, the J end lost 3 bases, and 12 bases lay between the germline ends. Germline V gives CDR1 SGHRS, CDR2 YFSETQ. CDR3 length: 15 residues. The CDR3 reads CASSLDGGGEETQYF. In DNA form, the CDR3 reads TGCGCCAGCAGCTTGGACGGGGGCGGCGAAGAGACCCAGTACTTC.